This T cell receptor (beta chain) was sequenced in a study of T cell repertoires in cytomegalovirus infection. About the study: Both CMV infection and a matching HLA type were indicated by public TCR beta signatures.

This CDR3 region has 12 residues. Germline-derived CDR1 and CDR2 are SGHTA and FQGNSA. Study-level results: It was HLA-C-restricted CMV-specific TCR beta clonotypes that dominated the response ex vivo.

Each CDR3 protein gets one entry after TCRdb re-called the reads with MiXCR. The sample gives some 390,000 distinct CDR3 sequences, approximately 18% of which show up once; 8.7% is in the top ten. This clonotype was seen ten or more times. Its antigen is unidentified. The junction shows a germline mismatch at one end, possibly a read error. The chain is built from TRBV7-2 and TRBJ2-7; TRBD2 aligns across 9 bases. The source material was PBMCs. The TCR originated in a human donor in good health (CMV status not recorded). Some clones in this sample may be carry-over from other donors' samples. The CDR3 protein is CASSLAGREQYF. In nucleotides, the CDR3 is TGTGCCAGCAGCCTAGCGGGACGCGAGCAGTACTTC.